One and the same sample provided the 32 T cell receptor beta chains below, sequenced in a study of T cell repertoires in cytomegalovirus infection. No antigen is known for these receptors. A single record per CDR3 protein comes from TCRdb applying MiXCR to the reads. Here the sample spans about 920,000 distinct CDR3 sequences, about a third being singletons. Sequenced material: cultured CD8+ T cells from PBMCs, taken from culture after CMV antigen stimulation. The origin of the receptors is a human donor in good health (CMV status not recorded). Some clones in this sample may be carry-over from other donors' samples.

This clonotype was counted a few times. This rearrangement joins TRBV4-3 to TRBJ2-1; 7 positions agree with TRBD1. Unmatched junction bases numbered 6, after V lost 0 bases and J lost 7 bases. Germline V CDR1 and CDR2: LGHNA, YSLEER. The CDR3 length is 15 residues. Here the CDR3 reads CASSQDTGVRNEQFF. Here the CDR3 DNA reads TGCGCCAGCAGCCAAGATACAGGGGTGCGGAATGAGCAGTTCTTC.

This clonotype showed up many times. This chain links TRBV12-3 or TRBV12-4 with TRBJ2-7, with D possibly called TRBD1 or TRBD2 (5 bases each). The germline V and J ends were trimmed by 4 bases and 1 base, with 14 bases remaining between them. This CDR3 has 15 amino acids. The CDR3, as DNA: TGTGCCAGCAGTTCGTCCGGGGCAGGGTCCTACGAGCAGTACGTC. It yields the protein CASSSSGAGSYEQYV.

This clonotype appeared many times. J is TRBJ1-1 and V is TRBV7-8; D gene ambiguous. The CDR3 extends over 18 amino acids. Trimming pared 1 base from V and 0 bases from J, leaving 18 bases between. CDR1 and CDR2 from the germline V gene are SGHVS and FQNEAQ. CDR3 bases: TGTGCCAGCAGCTTAGAAGCCCCAGTTTTTTTCGTGAACACTGAAGCTTTCTTT. Translated, it gives CASSLEAPVFFVNTEAFF. Combining the CDR3 with reference TRBV7-8 and TRBJ1-1 gives the whole variable domain GAGVSQSPRYKVAKRGQDVALRCDPISGHVSLFWYQQALGQGPEFLTYFQNEAQLDKSGLPSDRFFAERPEGSVSTLKIQRTQQEDSAVYLCASSLEAPVFFVNTEAFFGQGTRLTVV.

This clonotype came up many times. The chain is built from TRBV7-8 and TRBJ1-2, with D possibly TRBD1 on 5 matching bases. Trimming pared 5 bases from V and 4 bases from J, leaving 17 bases between. CDR1 and CDR2 (germline): SGHVS, FQNEAQ. This CDR3 contains 15 residues. This chain's CDR3 is CASSLQRQHPYGYTF. CDR3 sequence (DNA): TGTGCCAGCAGCCTTCAGCGACAGCACCCCTATGGCTACACCTTC. Combining the CDR3 with reference TRBV7-8 and TRBJ1-2 gives the whole variable domain GAGVSQSPRYKVAKRGQDVALRCDPISGHVSLFWYQQALGQGPEFLTYFQNEAQLDKSGLPSDRFFAERPEGSVSTLKIQRTQQEDSAVYLCASSLQRQHPYGYTFGSGTRLTVV.

The chain links TRBV4-3 to TRBJ2-7; D possibly uses TRBD1 or TRBD2 (5 bases each). The CDR3 has 15 residues. The germline V and J ends were trimmed by 3 bases and 0 bases, with 12 bases remaining between them. CDR1 and CDR2 from the germline V gene are LGHNA and YSLEER. The CDR3 loop is CASSHRDAFSYEQYF. CDR3 coding DNA: TGCGCCAGCAGCCACCGGGACGCTTTCTCCTACGAGCAGTACTTC.

This clonotype was observed a handful of times. This chain links TRBV2 with TRBJ1-6; D is unclear. V lost 8 bases to trimming and J lost 2 bases, with 10 bases between them. The CDR3 consists of 14 residues. Germline V lookup: CDR1 SNHLY, CDR2 FYNNEI. CDR3 DNA sequence: TGTGCCAGCCTGGTGGGCCCCTATAATTCACCCCTCCACTTT. Protein product: CASLVGPYNSPLHF.

This clonotype was detected a few times. The chain joins TRBV7-9 to TRBJ2-1; D might be TRBD1 (5 bases). V was shortened by 6 bases and J by 2 bases, with 14 bases between the two germline ends. This CDR3 region has 15 residues. Germline V gene sequence: CDR1 SEHNR, CDR2 FQNEAQ (reference sequence). The CDR3 DNA reads as TGTGCCAGCAGGCCGGGCGACAGAACCTACAATGAGCAGTTCTTC. Its translation: CASRPGDRTYNEQFF.

V usage is TRBV7-9 and J usage is TRBJ2-1; either TRBD1 or TRBD2 may supply D (5 bases each). Deletions cut 5 bases from V and 2 bases from J, with 13 bases between. Germline-derived CDR1 and CDR2 are SEHNR and FQNEAQ (reference sequence). This CDR3 comprises 15 residues. The CDR3 loop is CASSGWGIPYNEQFF. CDR3 coding DNA: TGTGCCAGCAGCGGGTGGGGGATTCCCTACAATGAGCAGTTCTTC.

Only a few counts were recorded for this clonotype. The chain couples TRBV28 to TRBJ1-6; 7 positions agree with TRBD1. The CDR3 sequence is 15 residues long. Germline CDR1 reads MDHEN; CDR2 reads SYDVKM. The junction had 6 bases not matched to a gene; V was cut back by 6 bases and J by 4 bases. Written as DNA, the CDR3 is TGTGCCAGCAGATTGACAGGGAGGTATAATTCACCCCTCCACTTT. Encoded protein: CASRLTGRYNSPLHF.

This clonotype came up many times. V is TRBV7-6 and J is TRBJ2-1; 14 bases are a match to TRBD2. Germline-derived CDR1 and CDR2 are SGHVS and FNYEAQ. This CDR3 is 15 amino acids long. J lost 6 bases, V lost 8 bases, and 6 bases had no gene match. CDR3 nucleotide sequence: TGTGCCAGCTGCGAGGGACTAGCGGGGGCCAATGAGCAGTTCTTC. Protein product: CASCEGLAGANEQFF.

This clonotype was counted ten times or more. This rearrangement joins TRBV12-3 or TRBV12-4 to TRBJ1-4, with D maybe TRBD1 (6 bases). Deletions cut 6 bases from V and 5 bases from J, with 16 bases between. The CDR3 is 15 residues long. DNA of the CDR3: TGTGCCAGCAGCCCCCGGGGGCGCCGGAATGAAAAACTGTTTTTT. This sequence encodes CASSPRGRRNEKLFF.

This clonotype was picked up many times. The chain has TRBV6-1 and TRBJ2-5; perhaps TRBD2 as D (5 bases). CDR1 is MNHNS and CDR2 is SASEGT in the germline V gene. The V end lost 5 bases, the J end lost 2 bases, and 9 bases lay between the germline ends. The CDR3 runs 13 residues. The CDR3 here is CASSWTGQETQYF. CDR3 coding DNA: TGTGCCAGCAGTTGGACGGGACAAGAGACCCAGTACTTC.

This clonotype was picked up a small number of times. The J gene is TRBJ2-7, the V gene TRBV18; no definite D call. The germline V and J ends were trimmed by 3 bases and 0 bases, with 9 bases remaining between them. Germline V gene sequence: CDR1 KGHSH, CDR2 LQKENI. This CDR3 is built from 14 residues. The CDR3 loop reads CASSPPTSSYEQYV. The CDR3 DNA is TGTGCCAGCTCACCGCCAACAAGCTCCTACGAGCAGTACGTC.

As for this clonotype: Being one base from a much bigger clone, this may be a read error. The chain couples TRBV7-9 to TRBJ1-2, with a possible D match to TRBD1 (5 bases). Germline assignment: CDR1 SEHNR and CDR2 FQNEAQ (reference sequence). Trimming left V 1 base short and J 10 bases short, with 16 bases between. CDR3 size: 14 residues. CDR3: CASSLELTQGDYTF. The CDR3 coding sequence is TGTGCCAGCAGCTTAGAACTTACCCAGGGCGACTACACCTTC.

This clonotype came up many times. The V and J genes are TRBV7-9 and TRBJ2-5; D call uncertain. Germline V gives CDR1 SEHNR, CDR2 FQNEAQ (reference sequence). The CDR3 is 12 amino acids. V lost 3 bases, J lost 3 bases, and 5 bases lay in between. The CDR3 DNA sequence: TGTGCCAGCAGCTTCCGGGAAGAGACCCAGTACTTC. As protein: CASSFREETQYF.

This clonotype was seen only a few times. This chain links TRBV27 with TRBJ2-1, with a possible D match to TRBD1 (5 bases). V was pared by 0 bases and J by 8 bases, with 11 bases between. CDR1 is MNHEY and CDR2 is SMNVEV in the germline V gene (reference sequence). The CDR3 loop spans 14 amino acids. This chain's CDR3 is CASSLSTGADEQFF. The CDR3 DNA reads as TGTGCCAGCAGTTTATCGACTGGGGCGGATGAGCAGTTCTTC.

This clonotype turned up a few times. V gene TRBV6-2 or TRBV6-3 combines with J gene TRBJ1-5; maybe TRBD1 (6 bases). Germline CDR1 is MNHEY and CDR2 is SVGEGT. V dropped 7 bases and J dropped 5 bases, with 15 bases sitting between them. The CDR3 is 14 amino acids. CDR3 nucleotide sequence: TGTGCCAGCATGGGGGGGGGGCTTGATCAGCCCCAGCATTTT. Translation gives CASMGGGLDQPQHF.

This clonotype was counted a few times. The chain has TRBV6-1 and TRBJ2-1, with D perhaps matching TRBD1 (6 bases). CDR3 length equals 15 residues. CDR1 and CDR2 (germline): MNHNS, SASEGT. Trimming left V 3 bases short and J 5 bases short, with 14 bases between. CDR3 sequence: CASSDLGQLNNEQFF. For the CDR3, the DNA is TGTGCCAGCAGTGACCTGGGACAACTAAACAATGAGCAGTTCTTC.

This clonotype was observed many times. The rearrangement links TRBV11-2 to TRBJ1-2; 7 bases line up with TRBD1. CDR3 length: 17 residues. After removal of 3 bases from V and 3 bases from J, the junction contained 13 bases not matched to a gene. Germline V gene lookup returns CDR1 SGHAT and CDR2 FQNNGV. CDR3 DNA sequence: TGTGCCAGCAGCTTTTGGGCCCTACGACAGGGTCACTATGGCTACACCTTC. Protein: CASSFWALRQGHYGYTF.

The chain is built from TRBV7-3 and TRBJ2-3; the match to TRBD2 covers 7 bases. Per germline, CDR1 SGHTA and CDR2 FQGTGA. V gave up 1 base and J gave up 0 bases; unmatched junction bases: 4. The CDR3 length is 16 residues. As DNA, the CDR3 is TGTGCCAGCAGCTTAAATGGGGGAGGGAGCACAGATACGCAGTATTTT. This encodes CASSLNGGGSTDTQYF.

This clonotype was counted only a few times. The J gene is TRBJ2-5, the V gene TRBV7-8, with 7 bases lining up with TRBD2. V shed 5 bases and J 3 bases; nucleotides not matched to a gene: 6. CDR3 length: 14 residues. Germline loops: CDR1 SGHVS, CDR2 FQNEAQ. The CDR3 is CASSKWGGEETQYF. CDR3 bases: TGTGCCAGCAGCAAGTGGGGGGGGGAAGAGACCCAGTACTTC.

This clonotype was found a few times. The rearrangement joins TRBV27 to TRBJ2-7; 8 bases line up with TRBD2. Germline-derived CDR1 and CDR2 are MNHEY and SMNVEV (reference sequence). With 2 bases clipped from V and 2 bases from J, the junction kept 11 bases outside the gene matches. The CDR3 contains 17 residues. The CDR3, as DNA: TGTGCCAGCAGTTTAATAGGTAGCGGGGAAGCGACCTACGAGCAGTACTTC. Translation: CASSLIGSGEATYEQYF.

As concerns this clonotype: Sequence at one end of the junction differs from germline and may be a read error. This chain links TRBV6-6 with TRBJ1-5; a weak D match, TRBD1 (5 bases). Germline V gene sequence: CDR1 MNHNY, CDR2 SVGAGI (reference sequence). This CDR3 comprises 15 residues. The chain's CDR3 is CASTMGGVGNQPQHF. The CDR3 region has the DNA TGTGCCAGCACCATGGGGGGAGTAGGCAATCAACCCCAGCATTTT.

CDR3 region: CASSPRKGEIEAFF. The CDR3 DNA follows: TGTGCCAGCAGTCCACGGAAGGGAGAGATTGAAGCTTTCTTT. The chain couples TRBV27 to TRBJ1-1; no definite D call. Germline V CDR1 and CDR2: MNHEY, SMNVEV (reference sequence). This CDR3 has 14 amino acids. Trimming cost V 5 bases and J 7 bases, with 17 bases left between them.

This clonotype was observed at least ten times. This chain connects TRBV7-9 to TRBJ2-5; 7 positions agree with TRBD2. Germline-derived CDR1 and CDR2 are SEHNR and FQNEAQ (reference sequence). With V trimmed by 5 bases and J by 3 bases, 15 bases remained unmatched. The CDR3 contains 17 residues. DNA for the CDR3: TGTGCCAGCAGCCTAAGTTTCGCAGCGGGGCCGAAAGAGACCCAGTACTTC. This gives the protein CASSLSFAAGPKETQYF.

This clonotype has a single count. This chain uses TRBV27 with TRBJ2-3; D might be TRBD2 (6 bases). Germline CDR1 MNHEY, CDR2 SMNVEV (reference sequence). Trimming pared 7 bases from V and 2 bases from J, leaving 22 bases between. The CDR3 is 17 residues long. The DNA for the CDR3 is TGTGCCAGCACCATAAGGGCTCGGGCGGGGCTCACAGATACGCAGTATTTT. Its protein product is CASTIRARAGLTDTQYF.

In its sample, this clonotype was seen a few times. This rearrangement joins TRBV6-1 to TRBJ2-7; D is uncertain. The CDR3 totals 14 residues. The germline V and J ends were trimmed by 7 bases and 2 bases, with 15 bases remaining between them. Germline V CDR1 and CDR2: MNHNS, SASEGT. The CDR3 region has the DNA TGTGCCAGCAACCAAAACCAGTTTACCTACGAGCAGTACGTC. Translation: CASNQNQFTYEQYV.

This clonotype showed up many times. The chain couples TRBV27 to TRBJ1-1; no clear D gene. CDR3 length: 13 amino acids. CDR1 is MNHEY, CDR2 SMNVEV, per germline (reference sequence). Trimming pared 6 bases from V and 1 base from J, leaving 9 bases between. CDR3 DNA: TGTGCCAGCAGCTTAGTACAGAACACTGAAGCTTTCTTT. This encodes CASSLVQNTEAFF.

CDR3 loop: CSASSRDRGPGTEAFF. CDR3 nucleotide sequence: TGCAGTGCTAGTTCCCGGGACAGGGGGCCGGGGACTGAAGCTTTCTTT. The V gene is TRBV20-1, the J gene TRBJ1-1; TRBD1 aligns across 12 bases. Germline lookup yields CDR1 DFQATT and CDR2 SNEGSKA (reference sequence). This CDR3 is 16 amino acids long. Trimming took 3 bases from V and 5 from J; bases not matched to a gene: 10.

This sequence joins TRBV20-1 and TRBJ2-3, with 8 bases identical to TRBD2. This CDR3 is 17 amino acids long. The junction had 9 bases not matched to a gene; V was cut back by 0 bases and J by 1 base. Germline V gene lookup returns CDR1 DFQATT and CDR2 SNEGSKA (reference sequence). In DNA, the CDR3 is TGCAGTGCTAGAGATTTAGTACTAGCGGAGCGCACAGATACGCAGTATTTT. Its translation: CSARDLVLAERTDTQYF.

The chain uses TRBV28 and TRBJ1-5, with 9 positions matching TRBD1. This CDR3 spans 16 amino acids. Per germline, CDR1 MDHEN and CDR2 SYDVKM. The ends lost 3 bases at V and 7 bases at J; junction bases unmatched: 10. The CDR3 sequence is CASSLEGQGLKQPQHF. The CDR3, as DNA: TGTGCCAGCAGTTTGGAGGGACAGGGATTAAAGCAGCCCCAGCATTTT.

This chain connects TRBV12-3 or TRBV12-4 to TRBJ1-1; the match to TRBD1 covers 7 bases. J gave up 4 bases and V 3 bases, and 20 bases lay outside the gene matches. The CDR3 contains 19 residues. The CDR3 sequence is CASSFLLETGYQGVTEAFF. In nucleotides, the CDR3 is TGTGCCAGCAGTTTTCTCCTGGAGACAGGGTATCAAGGAGTCACTGAAGCTTTCTTT.